Sequencing of this T cell receptor beta chain was carried out in a study of blood T cell repertoires in COVID-19. Assay: immunoSEQ multiplex PCR; the TCRdb copy retains only in-frame clones and omits some. The table lists hundreds of thousands of clones, roughly nine tenths of them singletons, with just over 8% in the top ten. Trimming pared 4 bases from V and 0 bases from J, leaving 7 bases between. Germline lookup yields CDR1 KGHSH and CDR2 LQKENI. This CDR3 comprises 14 residues. The sample comprised PBMCs or T cells enriched from blood (not recorded which). The chain carries TRBV18 and TRBJ1-5; D uncertain. The clonotype originates from a woman aged 55-70 years who had recovered from COVID-19. The CDR3 bases are TGTGCCAGCTCACAGTCAGATAGCAATCAGCCCCAGCATTTT. Amino acids: CASSQSDSNQPQHF. The variable domain in full, with the rest retrieved from reference TRBV18 and TRBJ1-5, is NAGVMQNPRHLVRRRGQEARLRCSPMKGHSHVYWYRQLPEEGLKFMVYLQKENIIDESGMPKERFSAEFPKEGPSILRIQQVVRGDSAAYFCASSQSDSNQPQHFGDGTRLSIL.